The entry below describes one T cell receptor (beta chain). This record comes from a study of blood T cell repertoires in COVID-19. Methods used by the authors: Cell counts per sample came from amplifying reference gene primers. The protocol was immunoSEQ multiplex PCR, while the TCRdb copy is restricted to in-frame clones and leaves out a portion. V, J and clone size derive from that table, while D and trimming were established from the DNA sequence. The sample lists about 280,000 clones, roughly 80% occurring once. The sequenced material came from PBMCs or T cells enriched from blood (not recorded which). This clonotype was obtained from a man aged 40-49 years who had been exposed to COVID-19.

CDR3 amino acids: CASSGGGTYEQYF. As DNA, the CDR3 is TGTGCCAGCTCGGGAGGGGGTACCTACGAGCAGTACTTC. The chain couples TRBV18 to TRBJ2-7; D is possibly TRBD2 (7 bases). The CDR3 has 13 residues. With 6 bases removed from V and 2 bases from J, the gap between germline ends came to 11 bases. CDR1 is KGHSH, CDR2 LQKENI, per germline.